This T cell receptor beta chain is from a study of siplizumab effects on memory and regulatory T cells (dated by TCRdb to between 2018 and 2021). Background on the whole study: Paired mixed lymphocyte reactions were run with siplizumab at approximately 1 ug/mL and without drug, across several responder-stimulator pairs. The study looked at the effect of siplizumab, an anti-CD2 antibody, on alloreactive T-cell subsets in allogeneic mixed lymphocyte reactions made from human PBMCs. What the study reported, not specific to this receptor: Unstimulated naive T cells appeared more diverse than memory T cells, and naive cells seemed to contribute substantially to the alloresponse. Roughly 80-97% of proliferating CD4+ or CD8+ clones could not be assigned a naive or memory phenotype. The suppressive function of proliferating Tregs from siplizumab cultures was not functionally confirmed. In reactions with siplizumab, an average of about 69% of mappable alloreactive CD4+ clones were Treg-derived, compared with 25% to 30% in control reactions. Because sequences below about 10^-5 frequency were poorly captured, only a minor fraction of alloreactive clones could be mapped to unstimulated subsets. The cumulative frequency of alloreactive sequences traceable to unstimulated CD4+ memory T cells was significantly reduced by siplizumab.

Cells in the mixed lymphocyte reaction were cultured together at 37 degrees C for 6 days. After responder PBMCs were labelled with CFSE and stimulator PBMCs with Violet Dye, the two populations were combined at a 1:1 ratio. TCRbeta CDR3 sequencing was performed on sorted unstimulated T cells and on proliferating T cells recovered from mixed lymphocyte reactions. Fresh whole blood from fewer than 12 HLA-typed healthy donors was used to isolate PBMCs. For TCR sequencing, responder T cells that had proliferated and were CFSE-low were FACS-sorted once the mixed lymphocyte reaction was over. Spanning cysteine to phenylalanine, the CDR3 consists of 14 amino acids. Here the CDR3 DNA is all that survives: 42 bases in frame from base 1. Based on the germline V gene, the CDR1 and CDR2 sequences are SGHTA and FQGNSA. Trimming at the junction amounts to 3 bases on V and 10 bases on J, and the germline ends lie 13 bases apart.

The library was prepared using the immunoSEQ multiplex PCR assay. Around 9.9 x 10^4 TCR templates per sample were assayed by the deep sequencing platform. Genomic DNA extracted from sorted T cells was the material used for TCRbeta CDR3 sequencing. As for how the authors treated the data: Clonal analysis of TCRbeta CDR3 data was done in the R programming language. Alloreactive CD4+ and CD8+ clones were identified by comparing unstimulated samples to CFSE-low samples taken after the reaction. Regulatory or non-regulatory origin was assigned to alloreactive CD4+ clones by matching of sequences to sorted unstimulated Treg and non-Treg repertoires. TCRdb took over this immuneACCESS table, retaining in-frame rearrangements with V and J assigned. Such tables are incomplete; in checked studies, under half of the missing clones stem from an unresolved V gene, and the remainder is unexplained. V and J calls and clone size are given by that table; D and trimming were obtained from the DNA. The sample data list over 4,000 clones, and roughly half of these were observed just once. Clones ranked in the top ten supply roughly 3.9% of the sample.

With respect to this clone: Its antigen remains undetermined. Base qualities were left out, and no much larger clone turns up one base away.

What was sequenced was CFSE-low (dividing) CD4+ T cells sorted from an allogeneic mixed lymphocyte reaction. This receptor was taken from a human donor in good health; the cells came from an allogeneic mixed lymphocyte reaction. Some clones in this sample may be carry-over from other donors' samples. The chain couples TRBV7-2 to TRBJ1-6; no D gene call is confident. The CDR3 region has the sequence CASSFRVGNSPLHF. The DNA sequence is TGTGCCAGCAGCTTTAGGGTGGGTAACTCACCCCTCCACTTT.